Following are 8 T cell receptor beta chains from one sample sequenced in a study of blood T cell repertoires in COVID-19. TCRdb's table, derived via immunoSEQ multiplex PCR, lists solely in-frame clones and lacks some. Of about 240,000 clones listed, roughly 89% were seen once; the top ten hold 2.6%. Input material: PBMCs or T cells enriched from blood (not recorded which). The receptors shown here come from a woman younger than 45 with acute COVID-19.

This chain links TRBV6-6 with TRBJ1-4; D gene unclear. V lost 6 bases and J lost 0, with 8 bases in between. This CDR3 region has 14 residues. CDR1 and CDR2 from the germline V gene are MNHNY and SVGAGI (reference sequence). The CDR3 is CASSQTATNEKLFF. CDR3 nucleotide sequence: TGTGCCAGCAGCCAAACTGCAACTAATGAAAAACTGTTTTTT.

The chain combines TRBV7-2 with TRBJ1-3, with TRBD1 matching 9 bases. Unmatched junction bases numbered 0, after V lost 1 base and J lost 2 bases. Germline V gives CDR1 SGHTA, CDR2 FQGNSA. This CDR3 has 15 residues. The CDR3 nucleotides read TGTGCCAGCAGCTTAGGACAGGGGGCTGGAAACACCATATATTTT. Its translation: CASSLGQGAGNTIYF. Complete variable domain (other parts from reference TRBV7-2 and TRBJ1-3): GAGVSQSPSNKVTEKGKDVELRCDPISGHTALYWYRQSLGQGLEFLIYFQGNSAPDKSGLPSDRFSAERTGGSVSTLTIQRTQQEDSAVYLCASSLGQGAGNTIYFGEGSWLTVV.

This rearrangement joins TRBV7-9 to TRBJ1-1; 7 positions match TRBD1. The trim removed 7 bases at V and 7 bases at J, leaving 6 bases unmatched. From germline, CDR1 is SEHNR and CDR2 FQNEAQ (reference sequence). CDR3 size: 12 residues. The CDR3 nucleotides read TGTGCCAGCATTGGGACAGCCGTTGAAGCTTTCTTT. Encoded protein: CASIGTAVEAFF.

The CDR3 reads CASSEERSLQPQHF. The CDR3 region has the DNA TGTGCCAGCAGTGAAGAGCGGAGTCTTCAGCCCCAGCATTTT. The chain links TRBV2 to TRBJ1-5; D uncertain. The CDR3 extends over 14 amino acids. Germline V gene data show CDR1 as SNHLY and CDR2 as FYNNEI. Trimming removed 1 base at V and 6 bases at J, with 10 bases between.

The chain carries TRBV4-3 and TRBJ2-1; 10 nucleotides line up with TRBD2. Germline lookup yields CDR1 LGHNA and CDR2 YSLEER. V lost 1 base, J lost 4 bases, and 7 bases stayed unmatched. The CDR3 length is 17 residues. CDR3 amino acids: CASSQVSPSGGYNEQFF. The CDR3 DNA reads TGCGCCAGCAGCCAAGTATCGCCTAGCGGGGGTTACAATGAGCAGTTCTTC.

DNA for the CDR3: TGTGCCAGCAGTGACATTAGTAGCAATCAGCCCCAGCATTTT. It specifies CASSDISSNQPQHF. The chain couples TRBV25-1 to TRBJ1-5; D gene uncertain. This CDR3 region has 14 residues. The V gene's germline CDR1 is MGHDK and CDR2 SYGVNS. Deletions cut 3 bases from V and 0 bases from J, with 6 bases between.

The CDR3 DNA sequence: TGTGCCAGCAGGACTAGCGGGGGTTCAGATACGCAGTATTTT. It codes for CASRTSGGSDTQYF. The rearrangement uses TRBV7-9 and TRBJ2-3; TRBD2 matches 12 bases. The V and J ends lost 6 bases and 4 bases, in that order; junction bases with no gene match: 2. This CDR3 has 14 amino acids. From germline, CDR1 is SEHNR and CDR2 FQNEAQ (reference sequence).

V is TRBV29-1 and J is TRBJ1-1, with TRBD1 matching 10 bases. Germline lookup yields CDR1 SQVTM and CDR2 ANQGSEA. The CDR3 extends over 15 amino acids. Unmatched junction bases numbered 9, after V lost 4 bases and J lost 4 bases. The CDR3 sequence is CSVGQGAFPATEAFF. CDR3 DNA sequence: TGCAGCGTTGGACAGGGGGCTTTTCCGGCCACTGAAGCTTTCTTT.